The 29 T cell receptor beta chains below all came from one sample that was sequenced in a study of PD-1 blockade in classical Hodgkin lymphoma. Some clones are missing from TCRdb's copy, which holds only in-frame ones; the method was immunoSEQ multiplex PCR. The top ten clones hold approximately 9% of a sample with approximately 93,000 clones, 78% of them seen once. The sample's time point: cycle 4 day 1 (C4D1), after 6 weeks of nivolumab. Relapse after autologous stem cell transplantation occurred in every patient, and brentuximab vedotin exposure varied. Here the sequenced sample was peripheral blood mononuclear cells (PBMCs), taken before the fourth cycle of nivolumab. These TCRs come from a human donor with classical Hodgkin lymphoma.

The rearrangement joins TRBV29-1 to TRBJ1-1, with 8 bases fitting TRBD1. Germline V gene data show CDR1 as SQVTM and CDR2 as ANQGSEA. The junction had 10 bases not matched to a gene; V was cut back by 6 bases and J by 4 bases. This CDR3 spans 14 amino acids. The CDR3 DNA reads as TGCAGCGTCGGGACAGGCGTCGAAGCCACTGAAGCTTTCTTT. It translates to CSVGTGVEATEAFF.

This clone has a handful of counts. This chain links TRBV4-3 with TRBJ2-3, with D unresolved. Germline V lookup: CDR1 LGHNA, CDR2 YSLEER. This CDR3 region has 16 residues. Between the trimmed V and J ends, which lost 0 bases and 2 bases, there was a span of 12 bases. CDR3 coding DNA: TGCGCCAGCAGCCAAGATGCGGTCCCTGTCACAGATACGCAGTATTTT. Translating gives CASSQDAVPVTDTQYF.

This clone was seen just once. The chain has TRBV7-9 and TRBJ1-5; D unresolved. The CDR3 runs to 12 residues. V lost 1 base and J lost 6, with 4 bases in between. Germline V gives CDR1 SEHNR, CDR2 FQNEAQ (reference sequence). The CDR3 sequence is CASSLDRQPQHF. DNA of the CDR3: TGTGCCAGCAGCTTAGATCGTCAGCCCCAGCATTTT.

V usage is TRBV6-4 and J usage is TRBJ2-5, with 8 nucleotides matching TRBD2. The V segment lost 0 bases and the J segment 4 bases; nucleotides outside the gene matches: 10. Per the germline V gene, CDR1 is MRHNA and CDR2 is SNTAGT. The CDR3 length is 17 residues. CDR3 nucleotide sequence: TGTGCCAGCAGTGACTCTGGACGGGAGGGTGGAAGAGAGACCCAGTACTTC. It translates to CASSDSGREGGRETQYF.

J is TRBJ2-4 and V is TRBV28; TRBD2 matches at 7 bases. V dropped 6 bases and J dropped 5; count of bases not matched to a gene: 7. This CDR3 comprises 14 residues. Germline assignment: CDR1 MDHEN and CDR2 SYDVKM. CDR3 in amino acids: CASRPSGVQNIQYF. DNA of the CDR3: TGTGCCAGCAGACCAAGCGGGGTTCAAAACATTCAGTACTTC.

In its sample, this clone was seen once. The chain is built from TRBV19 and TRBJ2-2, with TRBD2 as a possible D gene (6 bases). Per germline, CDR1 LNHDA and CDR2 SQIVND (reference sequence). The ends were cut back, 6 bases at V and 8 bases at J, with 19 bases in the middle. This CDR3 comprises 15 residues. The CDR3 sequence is CASRAGRAQSGELFF. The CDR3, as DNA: TGTGCCAGTAGGGCCGGGAGAGCTCAGAGTGGGGAGCTGTTTTTT. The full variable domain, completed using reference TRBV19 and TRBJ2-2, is DGGITQSPKYLFRKEGQNVTLSCEQNLNHDAMYWYRQDPGQGLRLIYYSQIVNDFQKGDIAEGYSVSREKKESFPLTVTSAQKNPTAFYLCASRAGRAQSGELFFGEGSRLTVL.

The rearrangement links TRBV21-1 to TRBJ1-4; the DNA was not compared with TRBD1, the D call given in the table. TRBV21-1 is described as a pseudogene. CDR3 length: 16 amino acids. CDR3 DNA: TGTGCCAGCAGCAAACATCCGGGAAGCAGGGGAGAAAAACTGTTTTTT. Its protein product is CASSKHPGSRGEKLFF.

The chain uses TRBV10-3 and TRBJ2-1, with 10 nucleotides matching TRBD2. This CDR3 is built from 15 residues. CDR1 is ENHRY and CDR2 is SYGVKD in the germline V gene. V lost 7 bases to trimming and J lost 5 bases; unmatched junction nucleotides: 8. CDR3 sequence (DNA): TGTGCCATCAAAAGGGAGCTAGCGGGGGACAATGAGCAGTTCTTC. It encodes CAIKRELAGDNEQFF.

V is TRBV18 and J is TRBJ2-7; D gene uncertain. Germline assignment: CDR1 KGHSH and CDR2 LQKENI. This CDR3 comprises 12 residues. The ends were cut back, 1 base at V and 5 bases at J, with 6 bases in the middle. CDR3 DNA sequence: TGTGCCAGCTCACCACGGGAAAACGAGCAGTACTTC. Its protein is CASSPRENEQYF.

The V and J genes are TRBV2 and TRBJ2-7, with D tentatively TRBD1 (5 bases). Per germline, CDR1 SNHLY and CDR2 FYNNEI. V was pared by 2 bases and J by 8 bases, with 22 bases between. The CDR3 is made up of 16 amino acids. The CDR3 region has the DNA TGTGCCAGCAGTGAAAGGGGTGCAACGAGCTTGGGGAAGCAGTACTTC. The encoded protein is CASSERGATSLGKQYF.

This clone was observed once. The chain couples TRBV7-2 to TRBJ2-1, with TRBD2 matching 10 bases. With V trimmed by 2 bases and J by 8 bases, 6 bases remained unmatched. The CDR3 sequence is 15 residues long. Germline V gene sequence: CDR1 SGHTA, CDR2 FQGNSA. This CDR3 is CASSLTAGGRDEQFF. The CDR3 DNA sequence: TGTGCCAGCAGCTTAACAGCGGGGGGGCGGGATGAGCAGTTCTTC.

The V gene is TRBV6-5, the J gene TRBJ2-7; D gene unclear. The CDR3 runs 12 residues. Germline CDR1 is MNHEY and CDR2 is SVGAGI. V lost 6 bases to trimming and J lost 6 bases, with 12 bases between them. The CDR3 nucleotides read TGTGCCAGCAGCCCAAGGAGCTCCGAGCAGTACTTC. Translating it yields CASSPRSSEQYF.

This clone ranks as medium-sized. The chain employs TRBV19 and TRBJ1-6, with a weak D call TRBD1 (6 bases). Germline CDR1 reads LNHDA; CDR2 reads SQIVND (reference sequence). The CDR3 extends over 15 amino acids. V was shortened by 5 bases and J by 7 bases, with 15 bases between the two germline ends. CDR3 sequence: CASSHRGASNSPLHF. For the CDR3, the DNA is TGTGCCAGTAGTCACCGGGGGGCTTCGAATTCACCCCTCCACTTT.

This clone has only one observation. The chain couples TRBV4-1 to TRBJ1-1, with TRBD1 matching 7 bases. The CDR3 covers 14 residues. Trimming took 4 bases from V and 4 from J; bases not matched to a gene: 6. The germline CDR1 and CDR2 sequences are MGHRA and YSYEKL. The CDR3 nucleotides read TGCGCCAGCAGCCGGGGGGACAGACTCACTGAAGCTTTCTTT. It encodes CASSRGDRLTEAFF.

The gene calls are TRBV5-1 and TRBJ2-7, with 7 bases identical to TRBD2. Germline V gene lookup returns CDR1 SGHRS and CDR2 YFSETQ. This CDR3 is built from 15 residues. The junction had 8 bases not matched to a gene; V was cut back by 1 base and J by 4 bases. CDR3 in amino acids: CASSLTAGESYEQYF. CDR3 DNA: TGCGCCAGCAGCTTGACGGCGGGAGAGTCTTACGAGCAGTACTTC. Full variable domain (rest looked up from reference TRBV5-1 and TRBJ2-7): KAGVTQTPRYLIKTRGQQVTLSCSPISGHRSVSWYQQTPGQGLQFLFEYFSETQRNKGNFPGRFSGRQFSNSRSEMNVSTLELGDSALYLCASSLTAGESYEQYFGPGTRLTVT.

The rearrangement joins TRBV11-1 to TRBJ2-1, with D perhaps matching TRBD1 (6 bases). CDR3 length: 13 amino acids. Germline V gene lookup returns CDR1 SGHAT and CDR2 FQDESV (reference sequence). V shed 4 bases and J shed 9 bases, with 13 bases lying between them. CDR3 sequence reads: CASSYRERGEQFF. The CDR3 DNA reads TGTGCCAGCAGCTACAGGGAGAGAGGTGAGCAGTTCTTC.

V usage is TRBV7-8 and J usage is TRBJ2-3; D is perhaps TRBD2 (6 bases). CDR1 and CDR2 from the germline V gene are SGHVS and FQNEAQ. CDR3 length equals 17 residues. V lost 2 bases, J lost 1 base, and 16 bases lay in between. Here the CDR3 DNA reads TGTGCCAGCAGCTTAATGGGAGCGGGTCTGGGCACAGATACGCAGTATTTT. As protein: CASSLMGAGLGTDTQYF.

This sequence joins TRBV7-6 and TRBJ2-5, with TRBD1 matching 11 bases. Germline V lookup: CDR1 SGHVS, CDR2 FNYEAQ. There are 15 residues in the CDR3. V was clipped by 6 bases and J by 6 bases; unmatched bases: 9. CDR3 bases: TGTGCCAGCAGAGAAACCGGGACAGGGGGGAAGACCCAGTACTTC. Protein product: CASRETGTGGKTQYF.

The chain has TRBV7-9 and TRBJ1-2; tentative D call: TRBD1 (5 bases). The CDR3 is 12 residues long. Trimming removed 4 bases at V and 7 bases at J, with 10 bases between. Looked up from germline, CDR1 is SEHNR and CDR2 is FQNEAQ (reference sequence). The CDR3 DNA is TGTGCCAGCAGCTCAAGGGGTATTGGCTACACCTTC. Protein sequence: CASSSRGIGYTF.

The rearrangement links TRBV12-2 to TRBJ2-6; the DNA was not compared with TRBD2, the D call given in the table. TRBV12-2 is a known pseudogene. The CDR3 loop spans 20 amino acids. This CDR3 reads CASRLGFEEAGGSGANVLTF. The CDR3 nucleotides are TGTGCAAGTCGCTTAGGTTTCGAGGAGGCGGGAGGATCTGGGGCCAACGTCCTGACTTTC.

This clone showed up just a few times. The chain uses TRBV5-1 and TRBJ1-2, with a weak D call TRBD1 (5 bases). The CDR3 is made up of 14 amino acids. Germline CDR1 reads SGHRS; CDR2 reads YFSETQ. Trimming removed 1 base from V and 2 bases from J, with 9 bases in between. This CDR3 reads CASSLTGYNYGYTF. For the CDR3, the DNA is TGCGCCAGCAGCTTGACAGGATACAACTATGGCTACACCTTC. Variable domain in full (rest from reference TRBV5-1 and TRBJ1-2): KAGVTQTPRYLIKTRGQQVTLSCSPISGHRSVSWYQQTPGQGLQFLFEYFSETQRNKGNFPGRFSGRQFSNSRSEMNVSTLELGDSALYLCASSLTGYNYGYTFGSGTRLTVV.

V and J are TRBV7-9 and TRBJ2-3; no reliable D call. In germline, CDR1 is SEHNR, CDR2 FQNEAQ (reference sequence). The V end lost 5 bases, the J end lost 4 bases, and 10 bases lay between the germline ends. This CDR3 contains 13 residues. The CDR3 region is CASSIDLSDTQYF. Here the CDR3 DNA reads TGTGCCAGCAGCATCGACCTGTCAGATACGCAGTATTTT. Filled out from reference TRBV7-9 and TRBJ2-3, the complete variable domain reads DTGVSQNPRHKITKRGQNVTFRCDPISEHNRLYWYRQTLGQGPEFLTYFQNEAQLEKSRLLSDRFSAERPKGSFSTLEIQRTEQGDSAMYLCASSIDLSDTQYFGPGTRLTVL.

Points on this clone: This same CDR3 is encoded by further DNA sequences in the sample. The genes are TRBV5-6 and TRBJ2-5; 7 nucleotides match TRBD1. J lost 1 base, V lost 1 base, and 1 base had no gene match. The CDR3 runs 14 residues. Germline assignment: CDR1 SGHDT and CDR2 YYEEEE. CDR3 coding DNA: TGTGCCAGCAGCTTGAGGGACAGCCAAGAGACCCAGTACTTC. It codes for CASSLRDSQETQYF.

As DNA, the CDR3 is TGTGCCAGCAGCCCTACGGGGGGCTCAGGGGAAAAACTGTTTTTT. This translates into CASSPTGGSGEKLFF. The rearrangement uses TRBV5-4 and TRBJ1-4; perhaps TRBD1 as D (6 bases). Germline V gives CDR1 SGHNT, CDR2 YYREEE (reference sequence). V lost 4 bases to trimming and J lost 8 bases, with 18 bases between them. The CDR3 has 15 amino acids.

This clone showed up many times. This CDR3 is CASSFGGTQPQHF. CDR3 in DNA: TGTGCCAGCAGTTTCGGGGGGACGCAGCCCCAGCATTTT. V usage is TRBV2 and J usage is TRBJ1-5; the D gene is possibly TRBD1 (5 bases). Germline CDR1 and CDR2: SNHLY and FYNNEI. V lost 5 bases and J 7 bases, leaving 12 bases between the germline ends. CDR3 length: 13 amino acids. The variable domain in full, with the rest retrieved from reference TRBV2 and TRBJ1-5, is EPEVTQTPSHQVTQMGQEVILRCVPISNHLYFYWYRQILGQKVEFLVSFYNNEISEKSEIFDDQFSVERPDGSNFTLKIRSTKLEDSAMYFCASSFGGTQPQHFGDGTRLSIL.

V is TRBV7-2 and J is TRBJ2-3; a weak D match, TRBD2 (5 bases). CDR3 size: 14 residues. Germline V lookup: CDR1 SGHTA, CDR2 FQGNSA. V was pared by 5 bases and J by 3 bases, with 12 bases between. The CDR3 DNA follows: TGTGCCAGCAGCCAATACTCGGGGACAGATACGCAGTATTTT. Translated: CASSQYSGTDTQYF.

The CDR3 is CAITGRQAYGYTF. The CDR3 DNA sequence: TGTGCCATCACAGGGAGACAGGCCTATGGCTACACCTTC. The chain is built from TRBV10-3 and TRBJ1-2, with a tentative D call TRBD1 (6 bases). CDR1 ENHRY and CDR2 SYGVKD come from the germline V gene. The CDR3 is made up of 13 amino acids. V was shortened by 7 bases and J by 4 bases, with 13 bases between the two germline ends.

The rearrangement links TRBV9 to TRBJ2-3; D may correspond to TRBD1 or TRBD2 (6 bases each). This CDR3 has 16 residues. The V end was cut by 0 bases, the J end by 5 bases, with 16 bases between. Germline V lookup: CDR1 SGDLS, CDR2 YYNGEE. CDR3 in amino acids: CASSVVSGGAGDTQYF. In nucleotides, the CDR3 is TGTGCCAGCAGCGTAGTGTCCGGGGGCGCCGGAGATACGCAGTATTTT.

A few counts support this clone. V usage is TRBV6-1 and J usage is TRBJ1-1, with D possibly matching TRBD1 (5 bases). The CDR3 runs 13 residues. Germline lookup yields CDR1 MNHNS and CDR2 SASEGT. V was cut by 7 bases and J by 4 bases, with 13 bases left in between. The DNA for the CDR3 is TGTGCCAGCACCGACCCGGGGACCACTGAAGCTTTCTTT. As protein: CASTDPGTTEAFF.